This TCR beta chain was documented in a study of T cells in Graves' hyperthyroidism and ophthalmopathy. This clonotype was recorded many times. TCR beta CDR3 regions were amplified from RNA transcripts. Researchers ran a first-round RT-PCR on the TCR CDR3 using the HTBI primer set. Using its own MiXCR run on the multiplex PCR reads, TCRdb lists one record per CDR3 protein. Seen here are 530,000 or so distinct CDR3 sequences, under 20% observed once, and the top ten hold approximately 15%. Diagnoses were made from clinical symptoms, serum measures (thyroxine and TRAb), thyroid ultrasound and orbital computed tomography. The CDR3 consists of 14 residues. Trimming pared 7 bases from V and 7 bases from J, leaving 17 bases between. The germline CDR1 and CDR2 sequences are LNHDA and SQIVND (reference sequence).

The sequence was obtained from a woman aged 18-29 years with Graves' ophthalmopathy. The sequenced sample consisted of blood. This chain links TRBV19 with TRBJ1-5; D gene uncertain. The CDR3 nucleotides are TGTGCCAGTAACCAGTTGGCCGGTGGCCAGCCCCAGCATTTT. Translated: CASNQLAGGQPQHF.